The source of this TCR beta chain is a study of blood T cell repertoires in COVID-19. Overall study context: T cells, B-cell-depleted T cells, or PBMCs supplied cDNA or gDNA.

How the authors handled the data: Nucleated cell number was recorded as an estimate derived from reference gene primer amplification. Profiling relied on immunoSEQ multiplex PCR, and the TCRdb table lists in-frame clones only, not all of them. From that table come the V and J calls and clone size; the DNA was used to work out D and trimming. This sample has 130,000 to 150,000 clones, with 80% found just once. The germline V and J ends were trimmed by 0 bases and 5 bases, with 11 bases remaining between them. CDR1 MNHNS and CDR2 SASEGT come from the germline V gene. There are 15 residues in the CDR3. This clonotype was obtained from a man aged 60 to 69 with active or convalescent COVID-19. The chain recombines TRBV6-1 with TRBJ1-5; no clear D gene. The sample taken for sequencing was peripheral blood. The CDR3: CASSEAGGDYQPQHF. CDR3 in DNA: TGTGCCAGCAGTGAAGCGGGAGGAGACTATCAGCCCCAGCATTTT.